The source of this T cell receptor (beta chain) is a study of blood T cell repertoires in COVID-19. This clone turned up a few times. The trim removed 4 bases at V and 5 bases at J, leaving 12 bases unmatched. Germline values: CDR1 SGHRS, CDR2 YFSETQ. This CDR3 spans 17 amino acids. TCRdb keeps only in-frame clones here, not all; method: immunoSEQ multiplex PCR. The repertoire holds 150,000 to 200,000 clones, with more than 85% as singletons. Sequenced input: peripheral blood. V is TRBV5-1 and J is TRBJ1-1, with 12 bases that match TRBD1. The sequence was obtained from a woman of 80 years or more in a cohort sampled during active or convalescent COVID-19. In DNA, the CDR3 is TGCGCCAGCAGCGCCGGGACAGGGGGCGCTGGGGAAACTGAAGCTTTCTTT. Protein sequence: CASSAGTGGAGETEAFF.